This TCR beta chain came from a study of blood T cell repertoires in COVID-19. Study-wide context: Collection of acute and convalescent COVID-19 samples took place in the United States, Italy and Spain. In each case, the material was cDNA or gDNA derived from T cells, B-cell-depleted T cells, or PBMCs.

Per the original data handling: Reference gene primer amplification yielded estimated nucleated cell counts. TCRdb's table, derived via immunoSEQ multiplex PCR, lists solely in-frame clones and lacks some. The DNA gave D and trimming, while V, J and clone size come from that table. The sample lists about 230,000 clones; 85% to 90% were seen once. A Seattle source enrolled patients during active infection and followed them longitudinally. This CDR3 is 13 amino acids long. Germline loops: CDR1 GTSNPN, CDR2 SVGIG (reference sequence). Deletions cut 5 bases from V and 2 bases from J, with 10 bases between.

The material sequenced was peripheral blood. The rearrangement joins TRBV30 to TRBJ1-5; D possibly corresponds to TRBD1 (5 bases). This sequence was found in a man aged 50 or older with COVID-19, enrolled during active disease. CDR3 protein: CAWGQGRNQPQHF. The CDR3 nucleotides are TGTGCCTGGGGGCAGGGCCGCAATCAGCCCCAGCATTTT.